This T cell receptor beta chain was identified in a study of long-term antiretroviral therapy in people with HIV. Study-wide results and limits: In the period from about 2004 to 2018, blood was collected, possibly under older ART regimens. HIV repertoires showed narrower CDR3 length ranges than controls.

The germline gives CDR1 SGHDT, CDR2 YYEEEE. The CDR3 is made up of 14 amino acids. The germline V and J ends were trimmed by 4 bases and 1 base, with 11 bases remaining between them. In the United States, treatment was given to all participants with HIV. To note about this clone: The antigen remains unidentified.

immunoSEQ v3.0 was run at survey level. TCRdb's copy holds only in-frame clones and misses some; the assay was immunoSEQ multiplex PCR. The repertoire holds approximately 27,000 clones, with approximately 92% as singletons. Source: unsorted PBMCs, taken about 5.5 years after starting antiretroviral therapy. The clonotype comes from a middle-aged woman with HIV. The V call is TRBV5-6, the J call TRBJ1-1; D gene uncertain. This chain's CDR3 is CASSLLQRNTEAFF. As DNA, the CDR3 is TGTGCCAGCAGCCTCCTCCAGCGGAACACTGAAGCTTTCTTT.